What follows describes a single T cell receptor beta chain. What it recognizes is unknown. Clones were sequenced by immunoSEQ multiplex PCR, and TCRdb holds only the in-frame ones, with some missing. The sample holds 150,000 to 200,000 clones; roughly 92% are singletons and the top ten take under 6%. The data are from a study of T cell responses to AZD1222 COVID-19 vaccine. Second-dose groups at about 4 or about 12 weeks were pooled. Whole-study results and caveats: Donors were mostly white British, more females; clonal diversity possibly underestimated. Spike-specific TCRs gained breadth and depth after people received two AZD1222 doses.

Germline V gene sequence: CDR1 SGHTA, CDR2 FQGNSA. V lost 1 base and J lost 5, with 17 bases in between. The CDR3 sequence is 16 residues long. The TCR originated in an adult who received the AZD1222 COVID-19 vaccine. The genes are TRBV7-2 and TRBJ1-1; D is possibly TRBD1 (6 bases). The material sequenced was peripheral blood, taken 28 days after the second AZD1222 dose. The CDR3 region has the DNA TGTGCCAGCAGCTTAGTCCCACAGGGTGGGGGGACTGAAGCTTTCTTT. It yields the protein CASSLVPQGGGTEAFF.